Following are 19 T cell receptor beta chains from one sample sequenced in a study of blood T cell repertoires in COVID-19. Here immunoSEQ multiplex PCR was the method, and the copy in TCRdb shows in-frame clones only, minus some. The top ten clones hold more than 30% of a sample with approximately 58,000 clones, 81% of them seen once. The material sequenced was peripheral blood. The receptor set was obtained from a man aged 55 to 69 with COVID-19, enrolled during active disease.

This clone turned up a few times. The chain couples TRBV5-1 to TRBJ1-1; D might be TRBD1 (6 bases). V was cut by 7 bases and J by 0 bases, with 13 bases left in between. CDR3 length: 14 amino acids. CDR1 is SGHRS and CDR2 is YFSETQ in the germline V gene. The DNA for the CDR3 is TGCGCCAGCGGTACAGGGAGCCTGAACACTGAAGCTTTCTTT. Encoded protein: CASGTGSLNTEAFF.

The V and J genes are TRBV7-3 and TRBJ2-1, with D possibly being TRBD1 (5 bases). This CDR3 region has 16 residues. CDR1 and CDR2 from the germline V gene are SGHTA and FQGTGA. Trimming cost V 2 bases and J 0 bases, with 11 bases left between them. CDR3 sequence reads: CASSLSGKDSYNEQFF. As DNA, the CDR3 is TGTGCCAGCAGCTTATCAGGGAAGGACTCCTACAATGAGCAGTTCTTC.

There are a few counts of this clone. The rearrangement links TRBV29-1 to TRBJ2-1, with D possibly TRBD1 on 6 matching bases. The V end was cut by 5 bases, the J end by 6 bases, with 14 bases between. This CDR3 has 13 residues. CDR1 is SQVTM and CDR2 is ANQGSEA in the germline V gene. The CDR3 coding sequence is TGCAGCGTTAGGGACACGGGGCGCAATGAGCAGTTCTTC. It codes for CSVRDTGRNEQFF.

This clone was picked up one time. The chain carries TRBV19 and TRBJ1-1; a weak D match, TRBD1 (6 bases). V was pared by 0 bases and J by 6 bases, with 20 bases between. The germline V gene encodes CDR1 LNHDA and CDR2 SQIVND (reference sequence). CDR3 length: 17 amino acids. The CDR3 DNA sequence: TGTGCCAGTAGTATAGATCTAGTATCGGGTTGGGGGCCTGAAGCTTTCTTT. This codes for CASSIDLVSGWGPEAFF.

CDR3: CASSLGATQGYQETQYF. DNA of the CDR3: TGCGCCAGCAGCTTGGGGGCCACACAGGGGTACCAAGAGACCCAGTACTTC. The genes are TRBV5-1 and TRBJ2-5, with 7 bases that match TRBD1. This CDR3 has 17 amino acids. Germline V gene data show CDR1 as SGHRS and CDR2 as YFSETQ. V shed 0 bases, J shed 0 bases, and the junction held 8 bases outside the gene matches.

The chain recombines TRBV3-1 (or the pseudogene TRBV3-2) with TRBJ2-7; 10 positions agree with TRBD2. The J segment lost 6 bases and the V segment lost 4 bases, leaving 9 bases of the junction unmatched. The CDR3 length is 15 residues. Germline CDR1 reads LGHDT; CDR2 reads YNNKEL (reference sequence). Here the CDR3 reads CASSPLASGSSEQYF. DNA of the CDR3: TGTGCCAGCAGCCCCCTGGCTAGCGGGAGTAGCGAGCAGTACTTC.

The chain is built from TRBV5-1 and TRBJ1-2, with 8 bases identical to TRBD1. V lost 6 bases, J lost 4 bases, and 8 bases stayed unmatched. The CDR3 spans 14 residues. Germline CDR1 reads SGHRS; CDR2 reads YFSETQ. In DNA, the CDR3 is TGCGCCAGCAACCAAGGGACAGGCCTCTATGGCTACACCTTC. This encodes CASNQGTGLYGYTF.

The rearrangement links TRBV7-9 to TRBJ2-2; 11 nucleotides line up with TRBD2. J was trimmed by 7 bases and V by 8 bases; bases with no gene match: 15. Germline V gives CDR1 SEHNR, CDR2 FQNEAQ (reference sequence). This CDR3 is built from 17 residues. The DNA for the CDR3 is TGTGCCAGCCCCAACCCGATGACTAGCGGGACGATCGGGGAGCTGTTTTTT. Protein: CASPNPMTSGTIGELFF.

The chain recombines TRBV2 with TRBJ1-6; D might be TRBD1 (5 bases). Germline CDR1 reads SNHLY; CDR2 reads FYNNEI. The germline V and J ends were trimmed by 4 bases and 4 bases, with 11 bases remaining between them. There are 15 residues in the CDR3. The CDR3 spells CASSVRDGYNSPLHF. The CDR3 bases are TGTGCCAGCAGTGTGCGGGACGGTTATAATTCACCCCTCCACTTT.

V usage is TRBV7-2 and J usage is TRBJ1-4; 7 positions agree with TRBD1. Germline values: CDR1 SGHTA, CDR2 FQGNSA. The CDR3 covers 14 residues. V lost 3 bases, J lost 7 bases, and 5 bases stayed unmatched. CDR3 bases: TGTGCCAGCAGCTTGACAGGGTTTATTGAAAAACTGTTTTTT. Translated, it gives CASSLTGFIEKLFF.

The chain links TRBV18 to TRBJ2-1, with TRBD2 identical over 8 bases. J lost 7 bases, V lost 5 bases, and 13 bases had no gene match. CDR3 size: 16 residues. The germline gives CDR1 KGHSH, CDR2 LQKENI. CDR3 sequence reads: CASSEGLASSANEQFF. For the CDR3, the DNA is TGTGCCAGCTCAGAAGGACTAGCCAGTAGTGCAAATGAGCAGTTCTTC.

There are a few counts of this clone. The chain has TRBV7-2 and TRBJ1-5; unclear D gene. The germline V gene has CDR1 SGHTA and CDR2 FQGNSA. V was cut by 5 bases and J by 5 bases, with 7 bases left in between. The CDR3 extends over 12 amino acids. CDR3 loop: CASSTGYQPQHF. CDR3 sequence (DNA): TGTGCCAGCAGCACGGGGTATCAGCCCCAGCATTTT.

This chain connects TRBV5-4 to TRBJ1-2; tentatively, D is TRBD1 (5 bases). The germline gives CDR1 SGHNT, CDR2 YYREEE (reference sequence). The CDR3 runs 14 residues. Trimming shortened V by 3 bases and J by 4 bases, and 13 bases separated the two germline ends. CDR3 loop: CASSSGGDPYGYTF. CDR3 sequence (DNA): TGTGCCAGCAGCTCGGGAGGGGACCCCTATGGCTACACCTTC.

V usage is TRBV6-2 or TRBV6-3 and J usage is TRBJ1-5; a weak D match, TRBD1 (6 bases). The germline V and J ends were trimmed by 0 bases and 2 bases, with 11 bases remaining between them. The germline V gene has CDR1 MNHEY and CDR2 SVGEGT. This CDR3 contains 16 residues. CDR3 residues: CASSYSIQGGNQPQHF. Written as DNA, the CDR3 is TGTGCCAGCAGTTACTCCATACAGGGCGGCAATCAGCCCCAGCATTTT.

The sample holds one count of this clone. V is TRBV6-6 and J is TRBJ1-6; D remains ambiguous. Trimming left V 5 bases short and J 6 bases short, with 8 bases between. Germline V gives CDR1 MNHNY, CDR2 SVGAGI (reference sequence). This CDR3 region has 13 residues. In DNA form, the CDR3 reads TGTGCCAGCAGTCCCCTACTTAATTCACCCCTCCACTTT. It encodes CASSPLLNSPLHF.

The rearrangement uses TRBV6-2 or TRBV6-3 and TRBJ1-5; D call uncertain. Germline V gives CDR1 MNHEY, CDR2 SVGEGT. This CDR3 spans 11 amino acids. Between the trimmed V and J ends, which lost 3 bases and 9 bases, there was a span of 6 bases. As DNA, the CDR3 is TGTGCCAGCAGTTATCTCGGGCCCCAGCATTTT. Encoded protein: CASSYLGPQHF.

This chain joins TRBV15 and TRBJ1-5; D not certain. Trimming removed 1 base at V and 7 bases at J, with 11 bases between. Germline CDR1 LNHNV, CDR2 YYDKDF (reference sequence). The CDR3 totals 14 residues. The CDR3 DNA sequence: TGTGCCACCAGCAGAGGAGAGGGATACCAGCCCCAGCATTTT. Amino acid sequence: CATSRGEGYQPQHF.

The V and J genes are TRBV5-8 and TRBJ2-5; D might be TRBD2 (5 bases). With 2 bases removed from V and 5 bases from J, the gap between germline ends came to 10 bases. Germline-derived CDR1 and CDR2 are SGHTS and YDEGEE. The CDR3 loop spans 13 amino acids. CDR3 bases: TGTGCCAGCAGCTTAGAACTAGTGGAGACCCAGTACTTC. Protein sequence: CASSLELVETQYF.

CDR3: CASSLGRVPITYEQYF. The CDR3 region has the DNA TGTGCCAGCAGCTTAGGTCGGGTCCCAATAACCTACGAGCAGTACTTC. This chain uses TRBV7-9 with TRBJ2-7; D is unclear. CDR1 is SEHNR and CDR2 is FQNEAQ in the germline V gene (reference sequence). The V gene lost 1 base and the J gene lost 2 bases, with 15 bases spanning the gap. This CDR3 has 16 amino acids.